Described below is a single T cell receptor (beta chain) sequence and its context. Several immunoSEQ 96-well plates shared each subset's DNA, each plate a replicate. Per the study methods: Filtering was not the same, since immunoSEQ gave junction-only sequences without quality scores. The data were produced by immunoSEQ multiplex PCR, yet TCRdb's version contains in-frame clones alone and is incomplete. The DNA was the basis for D and trimming; V, J and clone size are from that table. This table holds some 2,100,000 clones, more than 90% found once. The germline V and J ends were trimmed by 4 bases and 6 bases, with 6 bases remaining between them. This CDR3 is built from 11 residues. Germline assignment: CDR1 LGHNA and CDR2 YNFKEQ. The data belong to a study of shared clonotypes between healthy human individuals.

Sequenced: naive CD4+ T cells sorted from blood. As to subset: CD45RA+ positively selected. This chain uses TRBV4-2 with TRBJ1-1; D is uncertain. This TCR was sampled from a man aged 18-30 years in good health. The CDR3 coding sequence is TGTGCCAGCAGCCCAGGCCCTGAAGCTTTCTTT. Its protein product is CASSPGPEAFF.